Presented here are 7 T cell receptor beta chains from one specimen sequenced in a study of blood T cells in healthy people across ages. Primers used in a second PCR of about 6 to 11 cycles were a sample-barcoded 5' primer and a J-beta primer mix. A single record per CDR3 protein comes from TCRdb applying MiXCR to the 5' RACE reads. The sample contains 1,500,000 or so distinct CDR3 sequences, roughly 43% of which appear only once. Sequenced material: blood. These receptors were collected from a woman younger than 35 in good health.

The gene calls are TRBV4-2 and TRBJ2-2, with 9 bases fitting TRBD2. The CDR3 length is 16 residues. The V and J ends lost 5 bases and 4 bases, in that order; junction bases with no gene match: 8. Per germline, CDR1 LGHNA and CDR2 YNFKEQ. The CDR3 bases are TGTGCCAGCAGCAATCCGGGACTAGCCGGCACCGGGGAGCTGTTTTTT. Translation gives CASSNPGLAGTGELFF.

V and J are TRBV9 and TRBJ2-6; D not resolved. The V end was cut by 5 bases, the J end by 4 bases, with 7 bases between. Germline V gene sequence: CDR1 SGDLS, CDR2 YYNGEE. The CDR3 is 13 amino acids. CDR3 coding DNA: TGTGCCAGCAGGAGTCCGGGGGCCAACGTCCTGACTTTC. This sequence encodes CASRSPGANVLTF.

This clonotype was counted between two and nine times. Relative to the germline gene, one junction end is altered; a read error may explain this. CDR3 nucleotide sequence: TGCAGCGTTGAAGGCGGATGGAGACAGGGGGAATACAATGAACAGTTCTTC. This translates into CSVEGGWRQGEYNEQFF. The V and J genes are TRBV29-1 and TRBJ2-1; 9 bases match TRBD1. The germline V gene encodes CDR1 SQVTM and CDR2 ANQGSEA. The CDR3 length is 17 residues.

This clonotype was picked up a small number of times. CDR3 residues: CASSVGDRVYSYEQYF. The CDR3 nucleotides are TGTGCCAGCAGCGTAGGGGACAGGGTTTACTCCTACGAGCAGTACTTC. V gene TRBV9 combines with J gene TRBJ2-7, with 9 bases identical to TRBD1. J gave up 0 bases and V 0 bases, and 4 bases lay outside the gene matches. CDR3 length equals 16 residues. CDR1 and CDR2 from the germline V gene are SGDLS and YYNGEE.

The chain carries TRBV4-1 and TRBJ1-5; D may be TRBD1 (6 bases). The length of the CDR3 is 18 residues. The V and J ends lost 0 bases and 2 bases respectively, with 17 bases between them. The germline V gene encodes CDR1 MGHRA and CDR2 YSYEKL. The CDR3 spells CASSQDKGLGAGNQPQHF. CDR3 bases: TGCGCCAGCAGCCAAGATAAAGGACTGGGGGCGGGCAATCAGCCCCAGCATTTT.

This rearrangement joins TRBV5-1 to TRBJ1-1, with D unclear. Germline V gene lookup returns CDR1 SGHRS and CDR2 YFSETQ. The CDR3 contains 13 residues. Between the trimmed V and J ends, which lost 8 bases and 4 bases, there was a span of 15 bases. The DNA for the CDR3 is TGCGCCAGTCATGCGATGGTGGGCACTGAAGCTTTCTTT. This sequence encodes CASHAMVGTEAFF.

This chain connects TRBV12-5 to TRBJ1-5; possible D gene TRBD1, 5 bases. With 2 bases removed from V and 4 bases from J, the gap between germline ends came to 9 bases. The germline V gene has CDR1 LGHNT and CDR2 FRNRAP. CDR3 length: 14 residues. The DNA of the CDR3 is TGTGCTAGTGGTTTGCCCCCAGGGAATCAGCCCCAGCATTTT. Its protein is CASGLPPGNQPQHF.